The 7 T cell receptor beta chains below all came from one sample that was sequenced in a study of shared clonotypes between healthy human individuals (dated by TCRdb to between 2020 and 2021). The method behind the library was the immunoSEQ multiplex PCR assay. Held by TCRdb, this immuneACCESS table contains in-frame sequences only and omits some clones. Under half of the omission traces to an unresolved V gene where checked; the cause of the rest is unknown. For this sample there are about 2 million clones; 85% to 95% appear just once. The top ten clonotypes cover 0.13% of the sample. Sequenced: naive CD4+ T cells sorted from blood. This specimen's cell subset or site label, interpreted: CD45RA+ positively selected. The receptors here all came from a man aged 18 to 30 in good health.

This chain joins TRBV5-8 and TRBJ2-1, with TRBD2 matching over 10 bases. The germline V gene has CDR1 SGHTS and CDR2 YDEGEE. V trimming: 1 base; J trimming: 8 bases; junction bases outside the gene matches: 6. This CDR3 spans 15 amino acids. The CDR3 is CASSLSGRAWDEQFF. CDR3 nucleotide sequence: TGTGCCAGCAGCTTGAGCGGGAGGGCCTGGGATGAGCAGTTCTTC.

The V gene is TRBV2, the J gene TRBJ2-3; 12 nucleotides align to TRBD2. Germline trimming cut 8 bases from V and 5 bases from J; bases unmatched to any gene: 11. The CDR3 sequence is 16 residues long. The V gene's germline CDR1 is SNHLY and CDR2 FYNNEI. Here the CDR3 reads CASRSRLAGALDTQYF. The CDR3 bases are TGTGCCAGCCGGTCTCGACTAGCGGGAGCCCTAGATACGCAGTATTTT.

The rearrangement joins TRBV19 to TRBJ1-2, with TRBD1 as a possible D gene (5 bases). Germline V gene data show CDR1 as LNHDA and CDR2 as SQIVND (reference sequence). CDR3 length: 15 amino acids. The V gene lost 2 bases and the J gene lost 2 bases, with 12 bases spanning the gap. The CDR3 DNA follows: TGTGCCAGTAGTATATACTCGGGACCAAACTATGGCTACACCTTC. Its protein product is CASSIYSGPNYGYTF.

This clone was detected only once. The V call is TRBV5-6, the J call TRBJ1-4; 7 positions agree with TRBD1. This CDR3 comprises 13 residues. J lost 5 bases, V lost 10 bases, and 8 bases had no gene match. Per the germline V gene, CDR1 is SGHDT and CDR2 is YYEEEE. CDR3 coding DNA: TGTGCCTCGAAGGGGACAGTAAATGAAAAACTGTTTTTT. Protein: CASKGTVNEKLFF.

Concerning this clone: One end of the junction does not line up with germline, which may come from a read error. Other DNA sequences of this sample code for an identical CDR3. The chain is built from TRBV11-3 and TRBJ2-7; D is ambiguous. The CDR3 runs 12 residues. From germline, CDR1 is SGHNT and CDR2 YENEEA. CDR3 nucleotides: TGTGCCAGCAGCCTAGACGGCTACGAGCAGTACTTC. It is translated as CASSLDGYEQYF. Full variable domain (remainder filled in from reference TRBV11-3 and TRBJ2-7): EAGVVQSPRYKIIEKKQPVAFWCNPISGHNTLYWYLQNLGQGPELLIRYENEEAVDDSQLPKDRFSAERLKGVDSTLKIQPAELGDSAVYLCASSLDGYEQYFGPGTRLTVT.

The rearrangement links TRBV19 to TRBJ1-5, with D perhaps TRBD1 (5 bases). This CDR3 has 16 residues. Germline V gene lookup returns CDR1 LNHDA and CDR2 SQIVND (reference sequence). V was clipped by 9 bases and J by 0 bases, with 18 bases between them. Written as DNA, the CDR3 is TGTGCCAGCAGAGGGACGGCTCCTTATAGCAATCAGCCCCAGCATTTT. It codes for CASRGTAPYSNQPQHF.

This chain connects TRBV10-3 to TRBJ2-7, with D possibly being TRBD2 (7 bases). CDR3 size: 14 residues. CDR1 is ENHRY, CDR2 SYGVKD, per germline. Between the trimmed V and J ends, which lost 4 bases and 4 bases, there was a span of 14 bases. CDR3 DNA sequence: TGTGCCATCAGTGGGGGAGGGGGAAGATACGAGCAGTACTTC. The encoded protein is CAISGGGGRYEQYF.